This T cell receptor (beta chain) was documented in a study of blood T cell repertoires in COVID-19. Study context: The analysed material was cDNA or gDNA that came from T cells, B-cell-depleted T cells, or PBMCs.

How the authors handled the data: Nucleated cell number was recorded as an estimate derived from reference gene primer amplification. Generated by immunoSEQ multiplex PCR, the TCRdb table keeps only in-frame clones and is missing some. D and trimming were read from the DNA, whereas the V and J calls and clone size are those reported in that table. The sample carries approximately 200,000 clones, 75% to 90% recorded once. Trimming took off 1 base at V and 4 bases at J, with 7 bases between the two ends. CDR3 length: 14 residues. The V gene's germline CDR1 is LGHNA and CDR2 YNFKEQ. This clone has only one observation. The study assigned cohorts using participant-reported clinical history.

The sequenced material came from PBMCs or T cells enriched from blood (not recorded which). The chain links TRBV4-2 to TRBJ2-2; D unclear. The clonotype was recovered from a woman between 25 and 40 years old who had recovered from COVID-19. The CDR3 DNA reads TGTGCCAGCAGCCAAGCCCGCGGCACCGGGGAGCTGTTTTTT. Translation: CASSQARGTGELFF.